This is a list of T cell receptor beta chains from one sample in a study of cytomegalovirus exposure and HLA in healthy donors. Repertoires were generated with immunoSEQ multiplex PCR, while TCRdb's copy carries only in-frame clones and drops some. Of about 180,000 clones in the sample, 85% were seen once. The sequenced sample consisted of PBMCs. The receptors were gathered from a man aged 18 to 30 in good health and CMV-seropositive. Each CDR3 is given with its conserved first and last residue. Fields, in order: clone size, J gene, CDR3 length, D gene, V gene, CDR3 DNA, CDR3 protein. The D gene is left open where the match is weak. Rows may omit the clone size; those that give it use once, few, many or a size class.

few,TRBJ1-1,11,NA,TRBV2,TGTGCCAGCAGTGCGGGGTCGGAAGCTTTCTTT,CASSAGSEAFF
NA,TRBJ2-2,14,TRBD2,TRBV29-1,TGCAGCGTTGAAAGCGGGGAACACACCGGGGAGCTGTTTTTT,CSVESGEHTGELFF
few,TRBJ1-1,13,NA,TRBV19,TGTGCCAGTAGCCCATCGGGAGGGACAGAAGCTTTCTTT,CASSPSGGTEAFF
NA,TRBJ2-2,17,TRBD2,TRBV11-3,TGTGCCAGCAGCCCTCGGGGGGTAGCGCATTACACCGGGGAGCTGTTTTTT,CASSPRGVAHYTGELFF
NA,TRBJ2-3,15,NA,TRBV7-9,TGTGCCAGCAGGCACTCCGACGGGGTCAGAGATACGCAGTATTTT,CASRHSDGVRDTQYF
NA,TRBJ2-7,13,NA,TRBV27,TGTGCCAGCAGTTTACGGGGGACCTACGAGCAGTACTTC,CASSLRGTYEQYF
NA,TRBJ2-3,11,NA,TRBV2,TGTGCCAGCAGCCGGGACTGGGGGCAGTATTTT,CASSRDWGQYF
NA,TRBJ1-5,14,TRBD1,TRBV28,TGTGCCAGCAGTTTCGGAACAGGGGGCCAGCCCCAGCATTTT,CASSFGTGGQPQHF
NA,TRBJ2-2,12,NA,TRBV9,TGTGCCAGCAGCGTACAAACCGGGGAGCTGTTTTTT,CASSVQTGELFF
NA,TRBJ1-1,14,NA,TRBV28,TGTGCCAGCAGTTTTGGGCAGGGATACACTGAAGCTTTCTTT,CASSFGQGYTEAFF
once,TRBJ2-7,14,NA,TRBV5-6,TGTGCCAGCAGCTTCCGACAGAGATCCTACGAGCAGTACTTC,CASSFRQRSYEQYF
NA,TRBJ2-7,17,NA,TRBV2,TGTGCCAGCAATCGTGCCCCGGGACACAACACCCCCTACGAGCAGTACTTC,CASNRAPGHNTPYEQYF
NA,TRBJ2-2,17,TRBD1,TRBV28,TGTGCCAGCAGCAGACGACAGGGGGCGCGGGGGGCCGGGGAGCTGTTTTTT,CASSRRQGARGAGELFF
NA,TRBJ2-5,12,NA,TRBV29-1,TGCAGCGTTGAAGGAGGGAGGCAGACCCAGTACTTC,CSVEGGRQTQYF
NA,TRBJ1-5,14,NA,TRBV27,TGTGCCAGCAGTTTAAGTCGCGGAGGTCAGCCCCAGCATTTT,CASSLSRGGQPQHF
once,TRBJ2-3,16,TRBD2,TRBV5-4,TGTGCCAGCAGGTGGGGAGGGGCCGGTAACACAGATACGCAGTATTTT,CASRWGGAGNTDTQYF
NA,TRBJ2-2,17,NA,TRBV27,TGTGCCAGCAGTTTGTCTTTTGAAACGCAGGGTACCGGGGAGCTGTTTTTT,CASSLSFETQGTGELFF
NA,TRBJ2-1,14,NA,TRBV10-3,TGTGCCATCAGTGGTGGGGGCCGCTTGAATGAGCAGTTCTTC,CAISGGGRLNEQFF
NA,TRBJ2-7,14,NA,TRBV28,TGTGCCAGCCCGGGTCCGGGCGGGGCCTACGAGCAGTACTTC,CASPGPGGAYEQYF
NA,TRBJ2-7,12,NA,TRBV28,TGTGCCAGCAGTTCCGGTGATAACGAGCAGTACTTC,CASSSGDNEQYF
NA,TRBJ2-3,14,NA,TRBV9,TGTGCCAGCAGCGTCAGCGGTAGCACAGATACGCAGTATTTT,CASSVSGSTDTQYF
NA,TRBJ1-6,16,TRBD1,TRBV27,TGTGCCAGGCAGGGACAGGTAAGCTCCTATAATTCACCCCTCCACTTT,CARQGQVSSYNSPLHF
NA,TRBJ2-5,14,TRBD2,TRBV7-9,TGTGCCAGCAGCTTTGGCGGGGGGCAAGAGACCCAGTACTTC,CASSFGGGQETQYF
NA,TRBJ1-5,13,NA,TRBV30,TGTGCCTGGAGCCAGGGAATAAGTCAGCCCCAGCATTTT,CAWSQGISQPQHF
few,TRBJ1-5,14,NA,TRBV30,TGTGCCTGGAGCGGAGACAGTCTGAATCAGCCCCAGCATTTT,CAWSGDSLNQPQHF
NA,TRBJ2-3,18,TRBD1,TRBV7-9,TGTGCCAGCAGCGCTAATCTCGGGACAGGGGTCTTCACAGATACGCAGTATTTT,CASSANLGTGVFTDTQYF
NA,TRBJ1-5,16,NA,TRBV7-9,TGTGCCAGCAGCTCGTCCGGGTCGATTAACTATCAGCCCCAGCATTTT,CASSSSGSINYQPQHF
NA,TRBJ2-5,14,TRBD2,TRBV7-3,TGTGCCAGCAGCTTAAGCGGGGGAGGAGGGACCCAGTACTTC,CASSLSGGGGTQYF
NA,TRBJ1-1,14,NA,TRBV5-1,TGCGCCAGCAGCTCCCAAGACATGAACACTGAAGCTTTCTTT,CASSSQDMNTEAFF
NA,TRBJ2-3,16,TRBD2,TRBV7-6,TGTGCCAGCAGCCCATTAGCGGGAGTTAACACAGATACGCAGTATTTT,CASSPLAGVNTDTQYF
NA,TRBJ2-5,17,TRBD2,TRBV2,TGTGCCAGCAGCCCCAGGACTAGCGGGAGGGCCGGAGAGACCCAGTACTTC,CASSPRTSGRAGETQYF
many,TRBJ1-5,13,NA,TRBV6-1,TGTGCCAGCGGCCCTTATAGCAATCAGCCCCAGCATTTT,CASGPYSNQPQHF
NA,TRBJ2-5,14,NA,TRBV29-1,TGCAGCGTTGTTATGGTCGGGGGCCAAGAGACCCAGTACTTC,CSVVMVGGQETQYF
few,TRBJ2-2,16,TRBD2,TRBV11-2,TGTGCCAGCAGCTTAGGACTAGCGGGATCCACCGGGGAGCTGTTTTTT,CASSLGLAGSTGELFF
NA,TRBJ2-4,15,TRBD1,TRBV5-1,TGCGCCAGCAGCCGTGGGCCAGGGGGTGGAAACATTCAGTACTTC,CASSRGPGGGNIQYF
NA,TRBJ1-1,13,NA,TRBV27,TGTGCCAGCAGTTTATTGACAGAGACTGAAGCTTTCTTT,CASSLLTETEAFF
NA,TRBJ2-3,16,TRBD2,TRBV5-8,TGTGCCAGCAGCTTGGTGGGGGGGACCAGCACAGATACGCAGTATTTT,CASSLVGGTSTDTQYF
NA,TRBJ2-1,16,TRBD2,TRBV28,TGTGCCAGCACACGGAGGACTAGCGGGAGCTCAAGGGAGCAGTTCTTC,CASTRRTSGSSREQFF
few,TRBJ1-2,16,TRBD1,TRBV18,TGTGCCAGCTCACCACCGGGCAGGGGGCCAGGAAGTGGCTACACCTTC,CASSPPGRGPGSGYTF
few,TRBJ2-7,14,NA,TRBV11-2,TGTGCCAGCAGCCTGGTTGGCAGATCCTACGAGCAGTACTTC,CASSLVGRSYEQYF
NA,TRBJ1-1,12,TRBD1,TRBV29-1,TGCAGCGTTGAGGGAGTCAGGGGGCAAGCTTTCTTT,CSVEGVRGQAFF
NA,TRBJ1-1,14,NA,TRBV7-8,TGTGCCAGCAGCTTCCTACAGCATAACACTGAAGCTTTCTTT,CASSFLQHNTEAFF
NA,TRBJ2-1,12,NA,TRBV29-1,TGCAGCGTTCGACATTTCACCAATGAGCAGTTCTTC,CSVRHFTNEQFF
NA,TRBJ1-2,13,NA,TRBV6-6,TGTGCCAGCACCTCGACAGAGAACTATGGCTACACCTTC,CASTSTENYGYTF
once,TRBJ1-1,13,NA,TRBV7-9,TGTGCCAGCAGCTCCCCGACTAGGACTGAAGCTTTCTTT,CASSSPTRTEAFF
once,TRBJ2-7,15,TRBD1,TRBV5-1,TGCGCCAGCAGCTTTAACGAGGGACAGGGTCGCGAGCAGTACTTC,CASSFNEGQGREQYF
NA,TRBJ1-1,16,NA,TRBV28,TGTGCCGGGGGGAACCCAGGGAGTTCGATGAACACTGAAGCTTTCTTT,CAGGNPGSSMNTEAFF
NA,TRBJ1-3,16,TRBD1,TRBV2,TGTGCCAGCAGTAGGGGGCTCCACAGCTCTGGAAACACCATATATTTT,CASSRGLHSSGNTIYF
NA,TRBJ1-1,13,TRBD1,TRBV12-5,TGTGCTAGTGTTCGGACAGGGAACACTGAAGCTTTCTTT,CASVRTGNTEAFF
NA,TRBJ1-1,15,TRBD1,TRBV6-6,TGTGCCAGCAGTCACCCGGACAGGGGAGAAACTGAAGCTTTCTTT,CASSHPDRGETEAFF
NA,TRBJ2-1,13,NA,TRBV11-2,TGTGCCAGCTCCTTAGGGAGATACAATGAGCAGTTCTTC,CASSLGRYNEQFF
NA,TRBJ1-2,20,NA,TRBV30,TGTGCCTGGAGTGTTGCTCTAAGTTCTTTTGCAGGGTCCCTTTCCTATGGCTACACCTTC,CAWSVALSSFAGSLSYGYTF
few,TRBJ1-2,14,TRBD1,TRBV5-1,TGCGCCAGCAGCTGGGAGACAGGGTACTATGGCTACACCTTC,CASSWETGYYGYTF
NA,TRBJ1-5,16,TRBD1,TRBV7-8,TGTGCCAGCAGACGAACCGGGACAGCGGACGGTCAGCCCCAGCATTTT,CASRRTGTADGQPQHF
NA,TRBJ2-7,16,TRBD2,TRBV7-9,TGTGCCAGCAGCCCCGGGACTAGCGAATACCCCTACGAGCAGTACTTC,CASSPGTSEYPYEQYF